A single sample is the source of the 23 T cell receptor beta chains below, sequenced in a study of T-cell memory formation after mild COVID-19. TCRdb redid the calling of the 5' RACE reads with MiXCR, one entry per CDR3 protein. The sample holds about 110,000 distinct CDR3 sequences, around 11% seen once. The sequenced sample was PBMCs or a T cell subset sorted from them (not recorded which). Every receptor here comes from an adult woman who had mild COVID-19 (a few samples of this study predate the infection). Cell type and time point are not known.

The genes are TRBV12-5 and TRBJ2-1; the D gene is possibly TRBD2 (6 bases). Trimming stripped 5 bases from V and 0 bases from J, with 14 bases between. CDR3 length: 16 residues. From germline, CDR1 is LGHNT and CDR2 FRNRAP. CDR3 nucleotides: TGTGCTAGTGGTATTGGGTTCGGGAGCTCCTACAATGAGCAGTTCTTC. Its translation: CASGIGFGSSYNEQFF. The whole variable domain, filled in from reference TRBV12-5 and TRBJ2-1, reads DARVTQTPRHKVTEMGQEVTMRCQPILGHNTVFWYRQTMMQGLELLAYFRNRAPLDDSGMPKDRFSAEMPDATLATLKIQPSEPRDSAVYFCASGIGFGSSYNEQFFGPGTRLTVL.

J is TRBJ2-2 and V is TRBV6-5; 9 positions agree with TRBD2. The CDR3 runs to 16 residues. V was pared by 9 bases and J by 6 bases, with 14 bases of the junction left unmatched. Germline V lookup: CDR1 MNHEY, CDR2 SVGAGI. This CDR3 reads CASSLAGGPIAGELFF. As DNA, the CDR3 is TGTGCCAGTTCCTTGGCGGGAGGGCCAATTGCCGGGGAGCTGTTTTTT.

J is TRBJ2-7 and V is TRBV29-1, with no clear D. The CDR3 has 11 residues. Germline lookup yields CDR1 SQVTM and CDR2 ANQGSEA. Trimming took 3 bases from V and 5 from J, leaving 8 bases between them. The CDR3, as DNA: TGCAGCGTTGATTCCAGAAACGAGCAGTACTTC. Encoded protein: CSVDSRNEQYF.

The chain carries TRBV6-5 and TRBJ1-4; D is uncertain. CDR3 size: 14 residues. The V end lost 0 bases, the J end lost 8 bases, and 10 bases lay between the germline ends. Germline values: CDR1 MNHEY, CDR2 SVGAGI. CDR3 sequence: CASSYSLRREKLFF. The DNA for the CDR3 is TGTGCCAGCAGTTACTCGCTGAGGAGGGAAAAACTGTTTTTT.

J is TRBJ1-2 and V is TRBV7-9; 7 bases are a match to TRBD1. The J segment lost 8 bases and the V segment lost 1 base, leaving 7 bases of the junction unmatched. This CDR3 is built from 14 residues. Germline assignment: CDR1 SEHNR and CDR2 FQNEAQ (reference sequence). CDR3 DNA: TGTGCCAGCAGCTTAGACAGGGGATCGCGAGGCTACACCTTC. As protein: CASSLDRGSRGYTF.

CDR3: CASSYDSLAGGPPYEQYF. The CDR3 DNA follows: TGTGCCAGCAGTTACGACTCGCTAGCGGGAGGTCCACCCTACGAGCAGTACTTC. The chain links TRBV6-2 or TRBV6-3 to TRBJ2-7; 11 bases match TRBD2. CDR3 length: 18 amino acids. V trimming: 2 bases; J trimming: 2 bases; junction bases outside the gene matches: 11. CDR1 is MNHEY and CDR2 is SVGEGT in the germline V gene.

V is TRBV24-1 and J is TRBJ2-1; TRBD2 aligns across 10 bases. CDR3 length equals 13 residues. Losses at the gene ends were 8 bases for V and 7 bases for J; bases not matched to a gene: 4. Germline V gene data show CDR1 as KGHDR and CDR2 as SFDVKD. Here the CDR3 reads CATKAGGPNEQFF. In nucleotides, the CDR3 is TGTGCCACCAAAGCGGGAGGGCCGAATGAGCAGTTCTTC.

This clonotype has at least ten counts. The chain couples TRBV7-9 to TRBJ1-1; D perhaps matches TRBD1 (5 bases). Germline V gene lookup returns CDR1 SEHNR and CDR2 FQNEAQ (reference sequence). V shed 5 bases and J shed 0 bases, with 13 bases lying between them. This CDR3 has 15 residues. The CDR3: CASSPPGRMNTEAFF. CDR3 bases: TGTGCCAGCAGCCCTCCGGGACGGATGAACACTGAAGCTTTCTTT. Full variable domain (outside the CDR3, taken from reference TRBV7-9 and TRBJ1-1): DTGVSQNPRHKITKRGQNVTFRCDPISEHNRLYWYRQTLGQGPEFLTYFQNEAQLEKSRLLSDRFSAERPKGSFSTLEIQRTEQGDSAMYLCASSPPGRMNTEAFFGQGTRLTVV.

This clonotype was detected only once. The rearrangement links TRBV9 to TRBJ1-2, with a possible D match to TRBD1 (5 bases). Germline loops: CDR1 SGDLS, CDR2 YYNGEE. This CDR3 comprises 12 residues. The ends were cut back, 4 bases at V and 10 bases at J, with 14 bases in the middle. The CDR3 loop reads CASSTGTAAYTF. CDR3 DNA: TGTGCCAGCAGCACGGGGACGGCTGCCTACACCTTC.

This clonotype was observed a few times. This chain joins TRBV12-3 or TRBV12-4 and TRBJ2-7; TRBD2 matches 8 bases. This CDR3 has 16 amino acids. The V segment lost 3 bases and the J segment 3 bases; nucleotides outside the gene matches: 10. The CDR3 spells CASSFKTSGKLYEQYF. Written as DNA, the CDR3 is TGTGCCAGCAGTTTTAAAACTAGCGGAAAACTCTACGAGCAGTACTTC.

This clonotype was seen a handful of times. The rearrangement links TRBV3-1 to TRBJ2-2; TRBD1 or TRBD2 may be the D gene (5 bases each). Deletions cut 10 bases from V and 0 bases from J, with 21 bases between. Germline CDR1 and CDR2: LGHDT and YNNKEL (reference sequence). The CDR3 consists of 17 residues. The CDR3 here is CATEYGGGLSNTGELFF. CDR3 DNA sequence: TGTGCCACCGAATACGGTGGGGGATTATCGAACACCGGGGAGCTGTTTTTT.

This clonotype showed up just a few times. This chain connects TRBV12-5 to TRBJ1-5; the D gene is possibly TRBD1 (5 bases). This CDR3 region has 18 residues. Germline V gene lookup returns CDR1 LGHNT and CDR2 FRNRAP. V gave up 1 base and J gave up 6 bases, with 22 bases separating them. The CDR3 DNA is TGTGCTAGTGGTTTGGAGGTATACATGGGGGACGGGATTCAGCCCCAGCATTTT. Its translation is CASGLEVYMGDGIQPQHF.

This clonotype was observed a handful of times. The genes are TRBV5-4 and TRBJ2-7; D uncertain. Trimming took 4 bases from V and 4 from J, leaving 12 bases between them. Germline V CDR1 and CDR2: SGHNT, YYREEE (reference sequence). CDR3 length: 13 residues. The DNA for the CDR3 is TGTGCCAGCAGCCCAGAACCTGGTTACGAGCAGTACTTC. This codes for CASSPEPGYEQYF.

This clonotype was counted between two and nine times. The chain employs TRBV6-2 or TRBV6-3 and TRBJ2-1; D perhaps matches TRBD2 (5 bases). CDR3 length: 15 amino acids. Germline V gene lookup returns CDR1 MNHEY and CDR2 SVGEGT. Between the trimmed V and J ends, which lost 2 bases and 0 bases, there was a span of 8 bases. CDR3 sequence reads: CASSYEDFSYNEQFF. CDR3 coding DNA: TGTGCCAGCAGTTACGAGGACTTCTCCTACAATGAGCAGTTCTTC.

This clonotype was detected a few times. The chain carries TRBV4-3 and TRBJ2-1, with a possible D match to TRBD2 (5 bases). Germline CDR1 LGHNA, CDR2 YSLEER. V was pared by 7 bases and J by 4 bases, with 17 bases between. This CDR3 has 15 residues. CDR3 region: CASTPEGRKYNEQFF. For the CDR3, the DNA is TGCGCCAGCACCCCCGAGGGTAGGAAGTACAATGAGCAGTTCTTC.

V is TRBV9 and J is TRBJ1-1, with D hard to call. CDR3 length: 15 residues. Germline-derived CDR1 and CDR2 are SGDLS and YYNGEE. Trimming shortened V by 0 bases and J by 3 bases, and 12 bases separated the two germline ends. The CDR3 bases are TGTGCCAGCAGCGTAGGAAGGATTCCGGACACTGAAGCTTTCTTT. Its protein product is CASSVGRIPDTEAFF.

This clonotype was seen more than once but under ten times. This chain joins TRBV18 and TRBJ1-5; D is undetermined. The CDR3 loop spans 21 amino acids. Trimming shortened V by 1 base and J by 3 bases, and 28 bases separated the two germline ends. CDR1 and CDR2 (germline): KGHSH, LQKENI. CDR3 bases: TGTGCCAGCTCACCACTGAGGGCGGGTACTGATCGGGTGTTTGTCAATCAGCCCCAGCATTTT. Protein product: CASSPLRAGTDRVFVNQPQHF.

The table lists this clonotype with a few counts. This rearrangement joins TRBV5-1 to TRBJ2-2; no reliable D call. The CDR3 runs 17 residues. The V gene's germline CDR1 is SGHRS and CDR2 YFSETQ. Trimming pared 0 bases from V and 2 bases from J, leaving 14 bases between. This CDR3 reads CASSLALGRANTGELFF. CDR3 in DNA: TGCGCCAGCAGCTTGGCCCTTGGACGGGCTAACACCGGGGAGCTGTTTTTT.

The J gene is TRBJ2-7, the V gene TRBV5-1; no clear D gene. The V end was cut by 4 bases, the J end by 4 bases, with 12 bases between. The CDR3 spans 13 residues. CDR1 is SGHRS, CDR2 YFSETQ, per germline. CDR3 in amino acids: CASSLGPEYEQYF. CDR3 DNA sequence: TGCGCCAGCAGCCTAGGACCGGAGTACGAGCAGTACTTC.

The CDR3 DNA follows: TGTGCCAGCAGCTTAGGGATAGTCCCCGCAGATACGCAGTATTTT. Protein product: CASSLGIVPADTQYF. This chain connects TRBV7-8 to TRBJ2-3; the D is unclear. Germline CDR1 is SGHVS and CDR2 is FQNEAQ. Trimming cost V 1 base and J 4 bases, with 12 bases left between them. The CDR3 totals 15 residues.

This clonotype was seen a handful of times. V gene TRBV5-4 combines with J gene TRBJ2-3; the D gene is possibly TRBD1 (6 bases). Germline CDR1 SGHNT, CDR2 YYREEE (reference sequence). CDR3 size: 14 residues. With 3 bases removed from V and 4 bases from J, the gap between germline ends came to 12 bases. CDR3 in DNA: TGTGCCAGCAGCTCAGGGGCCGGTCCAGATACGCAGTATTTT. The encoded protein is CASSSGAGPDTQYF.

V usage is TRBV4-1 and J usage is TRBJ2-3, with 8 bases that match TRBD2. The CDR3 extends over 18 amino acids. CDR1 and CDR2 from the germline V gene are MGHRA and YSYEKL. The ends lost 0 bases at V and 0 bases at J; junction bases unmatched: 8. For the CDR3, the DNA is TGCGCCAGCAGCCAAGAAGGCGGGAGGCCCCCTAGCACAGATACGCAGTATTTT. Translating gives CASSQEGGRPPSTDTQYF.

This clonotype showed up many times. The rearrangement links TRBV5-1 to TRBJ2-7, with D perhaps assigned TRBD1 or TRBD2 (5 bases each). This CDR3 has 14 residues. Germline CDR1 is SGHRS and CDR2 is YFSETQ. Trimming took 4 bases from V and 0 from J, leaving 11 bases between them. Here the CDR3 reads CASSVGDDSYEQYF. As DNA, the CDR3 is TGCGCCAGCAGCGTAGGGGACGACTCCTACGAGCAGTACTTC.